These 27 T cell receptor beta chains originate from one sample sequenced in a study of blood T cells in healthy people across ages. A second roughly 6 to 11 cycle PCR used barcoded and J-beta primers. Using its own MiXCR run on the 5' RACE reads, TCRdb lists one record per CDR3 protein. The sample holds 890,000 or so distinct CDR3 sequences; about 62% are singletons and the top ten take 25% to 30%. The specimen was blood. These receptor sequences come from a man aged 25 to 45 in good health.

Turning to this clonotype: Possible read error: a much larger clone is one base away. J is TRBJ2-1 and V is TRBV7-2; 9 bases agree with TRBD2. Near its end, the DNA agrees better with TRBJ2-7, so the J call may be wrong. Per the germline V gene, CDR1 is SGHTA and CDR2 is FQGNSA. This CDR3 has 15 residues. The CDR3 nucleotides are TGTGCCAGCAGCTTACAGGCGGGGGGGAACAATGAGCAGTACTTC. Its protein product is CASSLQAGGNNEQYF.

The chain couples TRBV2 to TRBJ2-7; D ambiguous. In germline, CDR1 is SNHLY, CDR2 FYNNEI. The CDR3 has 12 amino acids. Trimming shortened V by 10 bases and J by 5 bases, and 15 bases separated the two germline ends. DNA of the CDR3: TGTGCCACCGTTCTAGACCGAAACGAGCAGTACTTC. Amino acids: CATVLDRNEQYF.

The gene calls are TRBV4-2 and TRBJ1-1; D unclear. This CDR3 has 12 amino acids. V was pared by 0 bases and J by 8 bases, with 7 bases between. Germline V gene data show CDR1 as LGHNA and CDR2 as YNFKEQ. This chain's CDR3 is CASSQDWLEAFF. The CDR3 bases are TGTGCCAGCAGCCAAGATTGGCTGGAAGCTTTCTTT.

This rearrangement joins TRBV5-1 to TRBJ2-1; TRBD2 matches at 9 bases. V dropped 0 bases and J dropped 4; count of bases not matched to a gene: 11. The CDR3 consists of 18 residues. Germline-derived CDR1 and CDR2 are SGHRS and YFSETQ. Here the CDR3 DNA reads TGCGCCAGCAGCTTGGTCTTAGTAGCGGGGGAGCCTTACAATGAGCAGTTCTTC. Its translation: CASSLVLVAGEPYNEQFF.

This rearrangement joins TRBV9 to TRBJ1-2, with D hard to call. The length of the CDR3 is 18 residues. Germline-derived CDR1 and CDR2 are SGDLS and YYNGEE. Between the trimmed V and J ends, which lost 1 base and 0 bases, there was a span of 19 bases. CDR3 DNA sequence: TGTGCCAGCAGCGTAAGTCTGGGTCATACCCTCGCTAACTATGGCTACACCTTC. Amino acid sequence: CASSVSLGHTLANYGYTF.

This clonotype has a handful of counts. V gene TRBV27 combines with J gene TRBJ2-7, with 7 positions matching TRBD1. The trim removed 6 bases at V and 4 bases at J, leaving 6 bases unmatched. The CDR3 sequence is 13 residues long. Germline V lookup: CDR1 MNHEY, CDR2 SMNVEV (reference sequence). CDR3 bases: TGTGCCAGCAGAACGAGGACAGGTTACGAGCAGTACTTC. Translating it yields CASRTRTGYEQYF.

The chain joins TRBV7-9 to TRBJ2-5; the D is unclear. Near its end, the DNA agrees better with TRBJ2-7, so the J call may be wrong. Per the germline V gene, CDR1 is SEHNR and CDR2 is FQNEAQ (reference sequence). This CDR3 is 15 amino acids long. The CDR3 nucleotides read TGTGCCAGCAGCTTAGGGGTCAGCTTTACGGACGAGCAGTACTTC. This encodes CASSLGVSFTDEQYF.

This clonotype was seen a few times. The DNA of the CDR3 is TGTGCCAGCAGACGACAGGGATATGGCGGCTACACCTTC. It is translated as CASRRQGYGGYTF. The chain employs TRBV6-5 and TRBJ1-2; TRBD1 agrees at 7 bases. This CDR3 contains 13 residues. Germline assignment: CDR1 MNHEY and CDR2 SVGAGI. The V segment lost 6 bases and the J segment 8 bases; nucleotides outside the gene matches: 9.

The chain joins TRBV5-4 to TRBJ2-3; TRBD2 aligns across 14 bases. V lost 4 bases and J lost 13; bases outside the gene matches: 8. Germline values: CDR1 SGHNT, CDR2 YYREEE (reference sequence). This CDR3 spans 14 amino acids. CDR3 protein: CASSQGLAGVQEYF. The CDR3 DNA follows: TGTGCCAGCAGCCAGGGACTAGCGGGAGTCCAGGAGTATTTT.

The gene calls are TRBV6-6 and TRBJ2-1; D perhaps matches TRBD1 (6 bases). The V end was cut by 1 base, the J end by 8 bases, with 18 bases between. The length of the CDR3 is 16 residues. Germline V gene sequence: CDR1 MNHNY, CDR2 SVGAGI (reference sequence). In DNA form, the CDR3 reads TGTGCCAGCAGTTACTTTCAGGGGTTGTTGGGGCATGAGCAGTTCTTC. It yields the protein CASSYFQGLLGHEQFF.

This sequence joins TRBV27 and TRBJ1-1, with 8 bases matching TRBD1. This CDR3 has 14 residues. The trim removed 7 bases at V and 1 base at J, leaving 5 bases unmatched. From germline, CDR1 is MNHEY and CDR2 SMNVEV (reference sequence). CDR3 sequence: CASKPGQENTEAFF. The CDR3 region has the DNA TGTGCCAGCAAACCGGGACAGGAGAACACTGAAGCTTTCTTT.

This chain joins TRBV14 and TRBJ2-2; no definite D call. Germline CDR1 and CDR2: SGHDN and FVKESK. V was trimmed by 4 bases and J by 5 bases, leaving 5 bases between them. This CDR3 comprises 12 residues. This chain's CDR3 is CASSRATGELFF. The CDR3 nucleotides are TGTGCCAGCAGCCGGGCAACCGGGGAGCTGTTTTTT. Variable domain in full (rest from reference TRBV14 and TRBJ2-2): EAGVTQFPSHSVIEKGQTVTLRCDPISGHDNLYWYRRVMGKEIKFLLHFVKESKQDESGMPNNRFLAERTGGTYSTLKVQPAELEDSGVYFCASSRATGELFFGEGSRLTVL.

The chain is built from TRBV20-1 and TRBJ2-3; TRBD2 matches 10 bases. Unmatched junction bases numbered 4, after V lost 0 bases and J lost 1 base. The CDR3 spans 16 residues. CDR1 and CDR2 (germline): DFQATT, SNEGSKA (reference sequence). The CDR3 spells CSARDWTSGRTDTQYF. The CDR3 nucleotides are TGCAGTGCTAGAGATTGGACTAGCGGTCGCACAGATACGCAGTATTTT.

The chain links TRBV2 to TRBJ1-1, with a tentative D call TRBD1 (5 bases). V lost 8 bases to trimming and J lost 5 bases, with 15 bases between them. Germline V lookup: CDR1 SNHLY, CDR2 FYNNEI. The CDR3 length is 13 residues. Written as DNA, the CDR3 is TGTGCCAGCGGGGGACCTGGTGGGACTGAAGCTTTCTTT. This gives the protein CASGGPGGTEAFF.

This clonotype appeared a few times. The chain couples TRBV10-3 to TRBJ2-7; 7 nucleotides match TRBD2. From germline, CDR1 is ENHRY and CDR2 SYGVKD. V lost 6 bases to trimming and J lost 5 bases; unmatched junction nucleotides: 16. The CDR3 covers 16 residues. CDR3 loop: CAIRGGDLGLDHEQYF. The DNA for the CDR3 is TGTGCCATCAGGGGGGGAGACTTAGGACTAGACCACGAGCAGTACTTC.

The V gene is TRBV7-2, the J gene TRBJ2-5; tentatively, D is TRBD1 (6 bases). The assigned J gene may be wrong: the sequence end matches TRBJ2-7 better. In germline, CDR1 is SGHTA, CDR2 FQGNSA. There are 15 residues in the CDR3. The CDR3 nucleotides read TGTGCCAGCAGCAAGACAGGCGGGTGGAGATACGAGCAGTACTTC. Its protein is CASSKTGGWRYEQYF.

This clonotype has a handful of counts. This chain uses TRBV29-1 with TRBJ1-2; D is perhaps TRBD1 (5 bases). With 6 bases removed from V and 5 bases from J, the gap between germline ends came to 16 bases. This CDR3 spans 13 amino acids. From germline, CDR1 is SQVTM and CDR2 ANQGSEA. CDR3 nucleotides: TGCAGCGTAGGAATGGGGGAAGATTATGGCTACACCTTC. Residues: CSVGMGEDYGYTF.

The chain is built from TRBV9 and TRBJ2-1; 9 bases map to TRBD2. The closer fit of TRBJ2-7 to the DNA end suggests the J call may be wrong. There are 14 residues in the CDR3. Germline V lookup: CDR1 SGDLS, CDR2 YYNGEE. The DNA for the CDR3 is TGTGCCAGCAGTAGCGGGGGCCGGGTAAATGAGCAGTACTTC. As protein: CASSSGGRVNEQYF.

This clonotype has a single count. This chain joins TRBV3-1 and TRBJ2-1; tentatively, D is TRBD2 (5 bases). The CDR3 extends over 15 amino acids. The V and J ends lost 0 bases and 5 bases respectively, with 11 bases between them. Germline CDR1 LGHDT, CDR2 YNNKEL (reference sequence). The CDR3 region has the DNA TGTGCCAGCAGCCAAGATACTAGAACCAACAATGAGCAGTTCTTC. This translates into CASSQDTRTNNEQFF.

V and J are TRBV20-1 and TRBJ2-3; tentative D call: TRBD2 (7 bases). CDR1 is DFQATT and CDR2 is SNEGSKA in the germline V gene (reference sequence). There are 14 residues in the CDR3. Deletions cut 0 bases from V and 7 bases from J, with 14 bases between. CDR3 coding DNA: TGCAGTGCTAGAGAGGGGGGGCGTTTGAATACGCAGTATTTT. Amino acid sequence: CSAREGGRLNTQYF.

The J gene is TRBJ2-4, the V gene TRBV9; TRBD1 matches at 7 bases. Looked up from germline, CDR1 is SGDLS and CDR2 is YYNGEE. The CDR3 has 15 amino acids. V lost 3 bases and J lost 4; bases outside the gene matches: 7. The CDR3 region has the DNA TGTGCCAGCAGCGCCCACAGGGGTCCAAAAAACATTCAGTACTTC. The encoded protein is CASSAHRGPKNIQYF. The whole variable domain, remainder taken from reference TRBV9 and TRBJ2-4, is DSGVTQTPKHLITATGQRVTLRCSPRSGDLSVYWYQQSLDQGLQFLIQYYNGEERAKGNILERFSAQQFPDLHSELNLSSLELGDSALYFCASSAHRGPKNIQYFGAGTRLSVL.

The chain uses TRBV20-1 and TRBJ2-5; 8 nucleotides line up with TRBD2. Germline CDR1 and CDR2: DFQATT and SNEGSKA (reference sequence). V was clipped by 0 bases and J by 6 bases; unmatched bases: 9. CDR3 length equals 15 residues. The DNA for the CDR3 is TGCAGTGCTAGAGACCCCACGGGGGGGTTGAAGACCCAGTACTTC. This sequence encodes CSARDPTGGLKTQYF.

The chain has TRBV4-3 and TRBJ2-5; tentative D call: TRBD2 (6 bases). The length of the CDR3 is 18 residues. The V end was cut by 4 bases, the J end by 5 bases, with 26 bases between. Germline V CDR1 and CDR2: LGHNA, YSLEER. This CDR3 reads CASSRYRSRGNSVETQYF. Written as DNA, the CDR3 is TGCGCCAGCAGCCGATACCGGAGTCGGGGGAATTCGGTGGAGACCCAGTACTTC.

The V and J genes are TRBV7-2 and TRBJ1-2, with 9 bases fitting TRBD1. The CDR3 contains 14 residues. The V and J ends lost 5 bases and 8 bases, in that order; junction bases with no gene match: 9. The V gene's germline CDR1 is SGHTA and CDR2 FQGNSA. CDR3 in DNA: TGTGCCAGCAGCCCCGGGACAGGGCTCGACGGCTACACCTTC. Protein product: CASSPGTGLDGYTF.

The rearrangement uses TRBV12-3 or TRBV12-4 and TRBJ2-4, with TRBD1 identical over 8 bases. The CDR3 contains 16 residues. The V gene end was trimmed by 1 base and the J gene end by 13 bases; junction bases not matched to a gene: 15. Written as DNA, the CDR3 is TGTGCCAGCAGTTTAGGGTCCACGGCAGGGGGCGGGGAGCAGTACTTC. It is translated as CASSLGSTAGGGEQYF.

J is TRBJ2-3 and V is TRBV12-3 or TRBV12-4; 9 positions match TRBD2. The V gene end was trimmed by 5 bases and the J gene end by 2 bases; junction bases not matched to a gene: 11. The CDR3 spans 17 residues. The CDR3 loop is CASSPSSGGPPTDTQYF. DNA of the CDR3: TGTGCCAGCAGTCCCTCAAGCGGGGGGCCCCCCACAGATACGCAGTATTTT.

This clonotype was seen a single time. The chain employs TRBV7-3 and TRBJ2-3, with 13 bases identical to TRBD2. Germline trimming cut 5 bases from V and 4 bases from J; bases unmatched to any gene: 9. This CDR3 is 17 amino acids long. Germline CDR1 is SGHTA and CDR2 is FQGTGA. CDR3 region: CASSPRLAGGYADTQYF. The CDR3 DNA follows: TGTGCCAGCAGCCCACGACTAGCGGGGGGTTACGCAGATACGCAGTATTTT.